The clone carrying this TCR beta chain was recorded many times. This entry is derived from a study of early T cells in non-severe SARS-CoV-2 infection. Each CDR3 protein is one row after TCRdb ran MiXCR on the 5' RACE reads. The profile shows some 48,000 distinct CDR3 sequences, roughly 4.5% of them singletons. CDR3 length: 15 amino acids. Trimming left V 7 bases short and J 2 bases short, with 17 bases between. The V gene is TRBV12-3 or TRBV12-4, the J gene TRBJ2-5; tentatively, D is TRBD2 (5 bases). Sequenced sample: whole blood. This TCR was recovered from an adult who was a healthcare worker with PCR-confirmed SARS-CoV-2 infection or an uninfected control (not recorded which). The CDR3 is CASTRGQHLQETQYF. DNA for the CDR3: TGTGCCAGCACCCGAGGGCAGCACCTACAAGAGACCCAGTACTTC.